The entry below describes one TCR beta chain. This record belongs to a study of blood T cells in healthy people across ages. A second PCR, run for about 7 to 11 cycles, used a sample-barcoded 5' primer plus a J-beta primer mix. TCRdb independently ran MiXCR on the 5' RACE reads; one entry per CDR3 protein. The repertoire holds roughly 1,500,000 distinct CDR3 sequences, with approximately 38% as singletons. It was approximately 10 milliliters of peripheral blood that were drawn from each donor. Every sample gave at least 5 micrograms of total RNA when it was extracted. Germline lookup yields CDR1 MDHEN and CDR2 SYDVKM. Trimming removed 2 bases at V and 5 bases at J, with 13 bases between. The CDR3 contains 14 residues.

The TCR sequence derives from a woman aged 18-29 years in good health. Sequenced material: blood. V and J are TRBV28 and TRBJ2-7, with D possibly TRBD1 on 6 matching bases. The CDR3 here is CASSLGGVGHEQYF. The CDR3 region has the DNA TGTGCCAGCAGTTTAGGGGGCGTGGGGCACGAGCAGTACTTC.